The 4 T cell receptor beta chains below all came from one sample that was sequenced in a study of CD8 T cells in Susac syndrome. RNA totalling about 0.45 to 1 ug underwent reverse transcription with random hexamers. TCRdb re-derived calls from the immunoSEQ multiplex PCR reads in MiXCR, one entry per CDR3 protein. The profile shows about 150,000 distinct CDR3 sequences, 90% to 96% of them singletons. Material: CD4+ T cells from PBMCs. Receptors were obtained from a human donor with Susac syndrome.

Here the CDR3 reads CASSSLGPTYEQYF. CDR3 bases: TGTGCCAGCAGTTCATTAGGACCTACCTACGAGCAGTACTTC. This sequence joins TRBV28 and TRBJ2-7; D gene uncertain. Looked up from germline, CDR1 is MDHEN and CDR2 is SYDVKM. V gave up 4 bases and J gave up 2 bases, with 12 bases separating them. This CDR3 comprises 14 residues.

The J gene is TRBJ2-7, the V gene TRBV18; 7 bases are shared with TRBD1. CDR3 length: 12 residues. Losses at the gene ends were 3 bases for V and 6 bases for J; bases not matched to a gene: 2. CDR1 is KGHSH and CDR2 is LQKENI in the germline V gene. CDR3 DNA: TGTGCCAGCTCACCTCGACAGGGCGAGCAGTACTTC. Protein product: CASSPRQGEQYF.

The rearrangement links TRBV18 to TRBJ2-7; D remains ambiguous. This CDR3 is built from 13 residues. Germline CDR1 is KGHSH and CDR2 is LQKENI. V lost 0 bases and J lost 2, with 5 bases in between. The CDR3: CASSPPFPYEQYF. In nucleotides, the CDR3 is TGTGCCAGCTCACCACCCTTTCCCTACGAGCAGTACTTC. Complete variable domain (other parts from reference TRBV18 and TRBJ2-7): NAGVMQNPRHLVRRRGQEARLRCSPMKGHSHVYWYRQLPEEGLKFMVYLQKENIIDESGMPKERFSAEFPKEGPSILRIQQVVRGDSAAYFCASSPPFPYEQYFGPGTRLTVT.

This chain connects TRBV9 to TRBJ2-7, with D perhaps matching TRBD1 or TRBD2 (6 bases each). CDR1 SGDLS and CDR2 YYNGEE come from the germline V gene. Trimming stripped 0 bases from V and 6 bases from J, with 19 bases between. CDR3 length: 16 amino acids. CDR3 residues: CASSVGGRGATAEQYF. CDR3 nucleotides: TGTGCCAGCAGCGTAGGGGGAAGGGGGGCCACGGCCGAGCAGTACTTC.